The rows below give T cell receptor beta chains drawn from one sample of a study of shared clonotypes between healthy human individuals. Repertoires were generated with immunoSEQ multiplex PCR, while TCRdb's copy carries only in-frame clones and drops some. This table has approximately 980,000 clones, less than 85% appearing once. The sample taken for sequencing was memory CD4+ T cells sorted from blood. All receptors derive from a man between 18 and 29 years old in good health. CDR3s include the opening cysteine and the closing phenylalanine or tryptophan. A D gene is named only where the DNA matches it firmly. Size tells how often a clone was seen (once, few, many) or the class of an expanded clone, and some rows leave it out.

>14|TRBV11-2|TRBJ2-1|-|-
CASSSTRGYNEQFF
TGTGCCAGCAGCTCGACTAGGGGGTACAATGAGCAGTTCTTC
>12|TRBV10-2|TRBJ2-3|-|few
CASSEGMNTQYF
TGCGCCAGCAGTGAGGGGATGAATACGCAGTATTTT
>15|TRBV4-2|TRBJ2-7|TRBD2|-
CASSSRTSGDYEQYF
TGTGCCAGCAGCTCAAGGACTAGCGGGGACTACGAGCAGTACTTC
>13|TRBV10-3|TRBJ1-5|-|many
CAISGGEDQPQHF
TGTGCCATCAGTGGGGGCGAAGATCAGCCCCAGCATTTT
>14|TRBV7-2|TRBJ1-2|-|few
CASSLGNGVYGYTF
TGTGCCAGCAGCTTAGGTAATGGAGTCTATGGCTACACCTTC
>16|TRBV5-6|TRBJ1-5|-|-
CASSLYSTVNREPQHF
TGTGCCAGCAGCCTTTACTCGACAGTGAATAGGGAGCCCCAGCATTTT
>15|TRBV2|TRBJ1-4|TRBD1|-
CASRPEQGANEKLFF
TGTGCCAGCAGACCAGAACAGGGGGCCAACGAAAAACTGTTTTTT
>14|TRBV7-2|TRBJ2-7|TRBD1|-
CASSERTGGYEQYF
TGTGCCAGCAGCGAGCGCACAGGGGGCTACGAGCAGTACTTC
>15|TRBV15|TRBJ2-5|-|once
CATSMNRVGGETQYF
TGTGCCACCAGCATGAACCGGGTCGGAGGCGAGACCCAGTACTTC
>14|TRBV7-9|TRBJ1-6|-|-
CASSLKDRNSPLHF
TGTGCCAGCAGCTTGAAGGACAGAAATTCACCCCTCCACTTT
>12|TRBV28|TRBJ1-2|-|-
CASSLTREGYTF
TGTGCCAGCAGTTTGACACGAGAAGGCTACACCTTC
>11|TRBV12-1|TRBJ2-5|-|-
CAAMGAGTQYF
TGTGCCGCAATGGGCGCGGGGACCCAGTACTTC
>13|TRBV28|TRBJ1-6|TRBD1|-
CASRLNRGSPLHF
TGTGCCAGCAGACTTAACAGGGGATCACCCCTCCACTTT
>14|TRBV9|TRBJ2-1|-|once
CASSVKSSYNEQFF
TGTGCCAGCAGCGTAAAGAGCTCCTACAATGAGCAGTTCTTC
>13|TRBV21-1|TRBJ1-2|-|-
CASSKGRPYGYTF
TGTGCCAGCAGCAAGGGCAGACCTTATGGCTACACCTTC
>15|TRBV5-1|TRBJ1-1|-|-
CASSLTTGQNTEAFF
TGCGCCAGCAGCCTAACCACAGGGCAGAACACTGAAGCTTTCTTT
>18|TRBV27|TRBJ1-5|-|once
CASSPRSLGQLSNQPQHF
TGTGCCAGCAGTCCGAGGTCGCTGGGGCAGCTTAGCAATCAGCCCCAGCATTTT
>15|TRBV19|TRBJ1-6|-|once
CASSDTDSLGSPLHF
TGTGCCAGTAGCGACACGGACAGTCTTGGGTCACCCCTCCACTTT
>12|TRBV29-1|TRBJ2-7|-|-
CSVMGGSYEQYF
TGCAGCGTTATGGGGGGCTCCTACGAGCAGTACTTC
>15|TRBV2|TRBJ1-1|-|few
CASRQKQVKNTEAFF
TGTGCCAGCAGGCAAAAACAGGTTAAGAACACTGAAGCTTTCTTT
>14|TRBV29-1|TRBJ1-4|-|few
CSVAGVGGSEKLFF
TGCAGCGTTGCGGGAGTGGGCGGGAGTGAAAAACTGTTTTTT
>15|TRBV6-1|TRBJ2-7|-|few
CASSPGGAGGYEQYF
TGTGCCAGCAGCCCCGGAGGCGCGGGCGGCTACGAGCAGTACTTC
>14|TRBV7-7|TRBJ1-1|-|-
CASPLLDRNTEAFF
TGTGCTAGCCCCTTACTAGACAGGAACACTGAAGCTTTCTTT
>14|TRBV28|TRBJ1-4|-|-
CASSEQGGTEKLFF
TGTGCCAGCAGCGAACAGGGAGGGACTGAAAAACTGTTTTTT
>15|TRBV19|TRBJ2-6|-|-
CASSTPSSGANVLTF
TGTGCCAGTAGTACGCCCAGCTCTGGGGCCAACGTCCTGACTTTC
>15|TRBV6-1|TRBJ1-2|TRBD1|-
CASTAGGGGGYGYTF
TGTGCCAGCACGGCAGGGGGCGGAGGTGGCTATGGCTACACCTTC
>15|TRBV29-1|TRBJ1-5|-|-
CSVVLYGQGNQPQHF
TGCAGCGTTGTGCTCTACGGGCAGGGTAATCAGCCCCAGCATTTT
>15|TRBV11-2|TRBJ1-1|-|once
CASSLVGGANTEAFF
TGTGCCAGCAGCTTAGTTGGGGGCGCTAACACTGAAGCTTTCTTT
>11|TRBV2|TRBJ2-1|-|-
CASSRYNEQFF
TGTGCCAGCAGTCGCTACAATGAGCAGTTCTTC
>15|TRBV6-1|TRBJ1-2|-|-
CASSEGYRANYGYTF
TGTGCCAGCAGTGAAGGCTACAGGGCGAACTATGGCTACACCTTC
>15|TRBV5-8|TRBJ2-3|-|-
CASSWGPVLPYTQYF
TGTGCCAGCAGCTGGGGGCCAGTTCTTCCCTATACGCAGTATTTT
>14|TRBV15|TRBJ2-7|TRBD1|once
CATSAGGPTYEQYF
TGTGCCACCAGCGCAGGGGGCCCGACCTACGAGCAGTACTTC
>17|TRBV7-2|TRBJ2-5|TRBD2|-
CASSLYGLAGGPETQYF
TGTGCCAGCAGCCTTTATGGACTAGCGGGAGGGCCGGAGACCCAGTACTTC
>15|TRBV7-2|TRBJ2-1|-|-
CASSLERSIYNEQFF
TGTGCCAGCAGCTTAGAACGGTCCATCTACAATGAGCAGTTCTTC
>13|TRBV19|TRBJ1-3|-|-
CAISRGAGNTIYF
TGTGCCATTTCAAGAGGAGCTGGAAACACCATATATTTT
>16|TRBV6-5|TRBJ2-6|-|-
CASSYTPAAGANVLTF
TGTGCCAGCAGTTACACCCCAGCTGCGGGGGCCAACGTCCTGACTTTC
>13|TRBV19|TRBJ2-7|-|-
CASSRPSSYEQYF
TGTGCCAGTAGCAGGCCCTCCTCCTACGAGCAGTACTTC
>16|TRBV7-9|TRBJ2-1|TRBD2|-
CASSLGTSGRHNEQFF
TGTGCCAGCAGCTTGGGGACTAGCGGGAGGCACAATGAGCAGTTCTTC
>15|TRBV5-4|TRBJ1-2|-|-
CASSSPRQFSTGYTF
TGTGCCAGCAGCTCCCCCCGACAGTTTTCCACTGGCTACACCTTC
>16|TRBV18|TRBJ2-3|TRBD2|-
CASPQRGAGVTDTQYF
TGTGCCAGCCCCCAACGGGGAGCGGGGGTCACAGATACGCAGTATTTT
>12|TRBV30|TRBJ2-2|-|few
CAWSWGDGELFF
TGTGCCTGGAGTTGGGGGGACGGGGAGCTGTTTTTT
>15|TRBV10-3|TRBJ2-4|TRBD1|-
CAISIDRGGKNIQYF
TGTGCCATCAGCATAGACAGGGGAGGCAAAAACATTCAGTACTTC
>16|TRBV27|TRBJ1-2|TRBD1|-
CASSPGTGGARAGYTF
TGTGCCAGCAGTCCCGGGACAGGGGGCGCCCGGGCTGGCTACACCTTC
>12|TRBV12-5|TRBJ2-5|-|-
CASGPPEETQYF
TGTGCTAGTGGCCCCCCCGAAGAGACCCAGTACTTC
>16|TRBV11-2|TRBJ2-7|TRBD2|-
CASSPRTSGTHYEQYF
TGTGCCAGCAGCCCCAGGACTAGCGGGACCCACTACGAGCAGTACTTC
>16|TRBV25-1|TRBJ2-3|TRBD2|-
CASSGTGTSSEDTQYF
TGTGCCAGCAGTGGAACCGGGACTAGCAGTGAAGATACGCAGTATTTT
>14|TRBV11-2|TRBJ2-1|-|-
CASSLDYVGNEQFF
TGTGCCAGCAGCTTAGACTACGTGGGCAATGAGCAGTTCTTC
>10|TRBV11-3|TRBJ2-7|-|-
CASGTYEQYF
TGTGCCAGCGGAACCTACGAGCAGTACTTC
>13|TRBV14|TRBJ2-7|-|-
CASSQGVQRGQYF
TGTGCCAGCAGCCAAGGAGTCCAACGAGGGCAGTACTTC